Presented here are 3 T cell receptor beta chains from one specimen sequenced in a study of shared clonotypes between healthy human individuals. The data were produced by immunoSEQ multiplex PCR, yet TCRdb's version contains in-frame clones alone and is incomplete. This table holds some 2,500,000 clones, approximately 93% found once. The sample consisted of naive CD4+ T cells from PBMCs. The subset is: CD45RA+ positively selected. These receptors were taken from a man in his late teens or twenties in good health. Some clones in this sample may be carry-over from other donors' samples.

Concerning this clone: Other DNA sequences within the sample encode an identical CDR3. In DNA, the CDR3 is TGCGCCAGCAGCTTGGACCCCGGTTTCAACTATGGCTACACCTTC. Translated, it gives CASSLDPGFNYGYTF. The chain employs TRBV5-1 and TRBJ1-2; D is unclear. The CDR3 sequence is 15 residues long. V dropped 0 bases and J dropped 2 bases, with 11 bases sitting between them. Per the germline V gene, CDR1 is SGHRS and CDR2 is YFSETQ.

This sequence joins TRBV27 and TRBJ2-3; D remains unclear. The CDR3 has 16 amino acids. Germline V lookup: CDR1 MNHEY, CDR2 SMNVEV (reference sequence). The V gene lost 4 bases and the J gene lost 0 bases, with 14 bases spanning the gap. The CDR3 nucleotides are TGTGCCAGCAGTTCTCCCCTGACATCTAGCACAGATACGCAGTATTTT. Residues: CASSSPLTSSTDTQYF.

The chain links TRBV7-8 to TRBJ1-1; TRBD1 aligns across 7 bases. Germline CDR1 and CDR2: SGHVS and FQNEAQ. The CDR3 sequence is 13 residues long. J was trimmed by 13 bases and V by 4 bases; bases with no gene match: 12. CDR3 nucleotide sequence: TGTGCCAGCAGCTCCGACAGGGCCACCCGGGGTTTCTTT. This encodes CASSSDRATRGFF.